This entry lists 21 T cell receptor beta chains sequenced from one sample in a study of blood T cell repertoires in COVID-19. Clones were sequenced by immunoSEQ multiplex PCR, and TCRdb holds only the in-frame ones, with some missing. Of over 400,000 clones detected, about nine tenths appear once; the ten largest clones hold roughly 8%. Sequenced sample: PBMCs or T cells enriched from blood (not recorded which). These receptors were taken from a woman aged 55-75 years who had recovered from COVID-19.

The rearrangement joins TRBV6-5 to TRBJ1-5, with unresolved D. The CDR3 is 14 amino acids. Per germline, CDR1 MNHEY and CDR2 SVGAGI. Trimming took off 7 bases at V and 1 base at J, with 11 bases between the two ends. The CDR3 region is CASKSTPSNQPQHF. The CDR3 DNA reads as TGTGCCAGCAAATCGACTCCAAGCAATCAGCCCCAGCATTTT.

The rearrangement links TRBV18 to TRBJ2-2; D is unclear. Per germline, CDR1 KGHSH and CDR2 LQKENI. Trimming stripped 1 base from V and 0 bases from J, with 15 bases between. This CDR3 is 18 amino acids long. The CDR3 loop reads CASSPQRSRNANTGELFF. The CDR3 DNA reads TGTGCCAGCTCACCACAGCGCTCGCGGAACGCGAACACCGGGGAGCTGTTTTTT. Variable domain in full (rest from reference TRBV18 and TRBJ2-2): NAGVMQNPRHLVRRRGQEARLRCSPMKGHSHVYWYRQLPEEGLKFMVYLQKENIIDESGMPKERFSAEFPKEGPSILRIQQVVRGDSAAYFCASSPQRSRNANTGELFFGEGSRLTVL.

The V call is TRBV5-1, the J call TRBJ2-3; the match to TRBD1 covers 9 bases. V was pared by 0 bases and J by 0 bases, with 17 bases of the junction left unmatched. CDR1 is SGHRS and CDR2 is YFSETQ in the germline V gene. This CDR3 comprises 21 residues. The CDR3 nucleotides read TGCGCCAGCAGCTTGGGATCCGAGGGACAGGGTGGCTTGTATAGCACAGATACGCAGTATTTT. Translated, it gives CASSLGSEGQGGLYSTDTQYF.

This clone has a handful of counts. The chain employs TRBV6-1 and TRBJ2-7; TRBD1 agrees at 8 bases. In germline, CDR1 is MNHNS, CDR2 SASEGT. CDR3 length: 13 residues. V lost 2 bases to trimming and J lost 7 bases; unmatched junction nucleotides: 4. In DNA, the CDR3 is TGTGCCAGCAGTGAACAGGGGGCTGGTGAGCAGTACTTC. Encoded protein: CASSEQGAGEQYF.

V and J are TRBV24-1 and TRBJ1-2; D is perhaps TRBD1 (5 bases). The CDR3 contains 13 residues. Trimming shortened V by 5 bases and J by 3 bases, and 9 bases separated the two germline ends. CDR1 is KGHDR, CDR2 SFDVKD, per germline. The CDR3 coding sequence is TGTGCCACCAGTGGTAAGGGGTACTATGGCTACACCTTC. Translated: CATSGKGYYGYTF.

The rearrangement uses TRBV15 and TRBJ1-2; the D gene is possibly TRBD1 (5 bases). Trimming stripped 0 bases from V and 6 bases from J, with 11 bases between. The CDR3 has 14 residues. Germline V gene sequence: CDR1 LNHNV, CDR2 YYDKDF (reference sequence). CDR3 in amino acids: CATSREGQGHGYTF. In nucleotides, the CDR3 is TGTGCCACCAGCAGAGAGGGCCAGGGTCATGGCTACACCTTC.

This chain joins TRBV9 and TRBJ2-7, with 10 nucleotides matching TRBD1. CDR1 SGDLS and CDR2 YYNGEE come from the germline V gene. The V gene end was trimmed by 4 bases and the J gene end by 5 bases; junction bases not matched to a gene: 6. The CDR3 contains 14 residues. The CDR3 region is CASSPLTGGDEQYF. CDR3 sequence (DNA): TGTGCCAGCAGCCCACTGACAGGGGGCGACGAGCAGTACTTC. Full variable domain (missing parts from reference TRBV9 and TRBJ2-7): DSGVTQTPKHLITATGQRVTLRCSPRSGDLSVYWYQQSLDQGLQFLIQYYNGEERAKGNILERFSAQQFPDLHSELNLSSLELGDSALYFCASSPLTGGDEQYFGPGTRLTVT.

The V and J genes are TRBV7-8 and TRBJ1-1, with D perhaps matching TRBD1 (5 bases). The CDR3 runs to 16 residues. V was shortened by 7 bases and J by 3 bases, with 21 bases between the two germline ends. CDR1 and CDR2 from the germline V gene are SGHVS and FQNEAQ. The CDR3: CASTDLVGGSDTEAFF. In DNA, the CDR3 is TGTGCCAGCACCGACTTGGTCGGGGGAAGTGACACTGAAGCTTTCTTT.

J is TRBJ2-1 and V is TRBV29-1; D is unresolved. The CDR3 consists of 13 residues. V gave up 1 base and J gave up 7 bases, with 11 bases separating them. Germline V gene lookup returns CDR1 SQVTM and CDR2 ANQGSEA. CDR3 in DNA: TGCAGCGTTGAAGGGGCATCATATAATGAGCAGTTCTTC. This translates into CSVEGASYNEQFF.

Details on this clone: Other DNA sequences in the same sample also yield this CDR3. CDR3 loop: CASRGWGGSNQPQHF. The CDR3 nucleotides are TGTGCCAGCAGAGGGTGGGGAGGGAGCAATCAGCCCCAGCATTTT. The V call is TRBV27, the J call TRBJ1-5; D remains ambiguous. CDR3 length: 15 amino acids. Germline-derived CDR1 and CDR2 are MNHEY and SMNVEV (reference sequence). V lost 6 bases to trimming and J lost 1 base, with 13 bases between them.

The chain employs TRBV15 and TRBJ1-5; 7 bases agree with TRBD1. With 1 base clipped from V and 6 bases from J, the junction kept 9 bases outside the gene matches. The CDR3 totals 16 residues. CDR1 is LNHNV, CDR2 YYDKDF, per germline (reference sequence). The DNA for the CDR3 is TGTGCCACCAGCAGAGGGGGACAGAAAATATCTCAGCCCCAGCATTTT. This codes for CATSRGGQKISQPQHF.

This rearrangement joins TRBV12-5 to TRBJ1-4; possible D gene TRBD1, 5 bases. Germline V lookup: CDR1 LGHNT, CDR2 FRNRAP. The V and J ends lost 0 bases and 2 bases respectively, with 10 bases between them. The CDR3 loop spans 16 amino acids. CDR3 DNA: TGTGCTAGTGGTTTGGTCGCCGGGGGGACTAATGAAAAACTGTTTTTT. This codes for CASGLVAGGTNEKLFF.

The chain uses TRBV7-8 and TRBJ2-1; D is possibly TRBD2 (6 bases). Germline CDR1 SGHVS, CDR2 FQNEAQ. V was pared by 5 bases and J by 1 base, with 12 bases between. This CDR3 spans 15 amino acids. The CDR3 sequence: CASSPLGGSYNEQFF. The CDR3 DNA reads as TGTGCCAGCAGCCCCCTAGGAGGGTCCTACAATGAGCAGTTCTTC. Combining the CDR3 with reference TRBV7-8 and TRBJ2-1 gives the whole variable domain GAGVSQSPRYKVAKRGQDVALRCDPISGHVSLFWYQQALGQGPEFLTYFQNEAQLDKSGLPSDRFFAERPEGSVSTLKIQRTQQEDSAVYLCASSPLGGSYNEQFFGPGTRLTVL.

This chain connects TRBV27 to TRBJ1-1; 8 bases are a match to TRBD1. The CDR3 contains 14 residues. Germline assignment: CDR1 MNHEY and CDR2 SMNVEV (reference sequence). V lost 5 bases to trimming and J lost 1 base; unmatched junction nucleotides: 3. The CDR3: CASSPDRANTEAFF. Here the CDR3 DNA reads TGTGCCAGCAGTCCGGACAGGGCGAACACTGAAGCTTTCTTT.

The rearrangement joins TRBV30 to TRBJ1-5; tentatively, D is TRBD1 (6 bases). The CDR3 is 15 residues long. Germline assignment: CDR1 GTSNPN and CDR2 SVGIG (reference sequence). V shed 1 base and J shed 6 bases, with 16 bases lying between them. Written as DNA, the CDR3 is TGTGCCTGGAGTGACCCACAGGGTTGGAGTCAGCCCCAGCATTTT. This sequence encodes CAWSDPQGWSQPQHF.

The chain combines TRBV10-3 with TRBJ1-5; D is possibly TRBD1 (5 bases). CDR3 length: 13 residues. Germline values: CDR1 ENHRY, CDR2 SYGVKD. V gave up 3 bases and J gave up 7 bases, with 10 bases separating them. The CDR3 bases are TGTGCCATCAGTGATCTTGGGGCCCAGCCCCAGCATTTT. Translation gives CAISDLGAQPQHF.

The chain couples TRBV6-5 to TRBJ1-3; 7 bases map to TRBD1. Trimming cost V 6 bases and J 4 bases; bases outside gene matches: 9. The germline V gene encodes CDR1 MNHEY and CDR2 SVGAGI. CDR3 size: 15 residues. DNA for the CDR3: TGTGCCAGCAGCCGAAATGACAGGGCCGGAAACACCATATATTTT. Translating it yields CASSRNDRAGNTIYF.

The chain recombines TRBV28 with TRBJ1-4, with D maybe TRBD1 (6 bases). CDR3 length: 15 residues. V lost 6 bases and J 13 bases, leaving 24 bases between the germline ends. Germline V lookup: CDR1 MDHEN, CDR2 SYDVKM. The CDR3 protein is CASSVRGAGGRGLFF. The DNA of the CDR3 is TGTGCCAGCAGCGTCAGGGGCGCGGGGGGGCGAGGACTGTTTTTT.

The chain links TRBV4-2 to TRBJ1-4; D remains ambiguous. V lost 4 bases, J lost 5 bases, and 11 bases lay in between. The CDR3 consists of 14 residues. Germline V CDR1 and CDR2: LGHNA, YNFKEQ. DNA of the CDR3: TGTGCCAGCAGCCTGACCGGAGGAAATGAAAAACTGTTTTTT. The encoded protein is CASSLTGGNEKLFF.

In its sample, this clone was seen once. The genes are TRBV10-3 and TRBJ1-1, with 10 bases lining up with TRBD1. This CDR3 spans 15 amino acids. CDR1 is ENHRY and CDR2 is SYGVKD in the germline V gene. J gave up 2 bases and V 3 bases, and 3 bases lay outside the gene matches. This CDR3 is CAISERTGGNTEAFF. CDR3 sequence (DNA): TGTGCCATCAGTGAACGGACAGGGGGTAACACTGAAGCTTTCTTT.

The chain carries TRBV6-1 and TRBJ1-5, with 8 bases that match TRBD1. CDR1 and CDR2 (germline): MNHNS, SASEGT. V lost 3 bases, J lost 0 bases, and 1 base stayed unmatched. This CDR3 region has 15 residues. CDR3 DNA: TGTGCCAGCAGTGACAGGGGGCTTAGCAATCAGCCCCAGCATTTT. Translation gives CASSDRGLSNQPQHF.